This entry describes one T cell receptor (beta chain). Its antigen is still unknown. The sample holds no much larger clone one base away, and base qualities are not on file. These data belong to a study of T cell responses to AZD1222 COVID-19 vaccine (dated by TCRdb to the early 2020s). About the study as a whole: AZD1222 recipients given second doses at about 4 weeks or at about 12 weeks were pooled, since spike-specific TCR depth and breadth were not found to differ between the two schedules. TCR sequencing covered over 230 trial participants: 200 to 210 given two doses of AZD1222 and 26 given two doses of MenACWY control vaccine. Trial participants were enrolled into age subgroups of 18-55, 56-69 and 70-plus years, which contained 148, 28 and 57 TCR-sequenced participants, respectively. General conclusions and limits of the study: CD4 TCRs associated with the vaccine covered the entire spike protein, and the dominant responses were in regions 160-218 and 743-854. Participants were mostly white British, with more females than males. The authors suggested clonal diversity may have been underestimated. The 56-69-year group was small, and its depth increase did not reach significance, likely because of low power. After two AZD1222 doses, both the breadth and the depth of spike-specific TCRs were significantly higher than at day 0 and than in MenACWY recipients. Reportedly, almost half of the unique spike-specific TCRs recognized epitopes lying outside the regions that are mutated in the B.1.351 and B.1.1.7 variants. Only a handful of AZD1222 recipients were SARS-CoV-2 seropositive at baseline, limiting conclusions about previously exposed vaccinees. Because no samples from the day 14 peak response were available, repertoires could be characterized only after the peak T cell response.

The time point label on this specimen signifies: baseline before first vaccination. Vaccinee samples came from UK trials COV001 and COV002, including a single-blind randomized controlled phase 2/3 trial of AZD1222 (ChAdOx1 nCoV-19) in healthy adults. Trial participant PBMC samples were collected at day 0 and day 28 after the second dose for TCRbeta chain sequencing. The CDR3 regions of human TCRbeta chains were analyzed by immunosequencing. On the study's bioinformatics: TCRs in the repertoires were matched against a reference library of SARS-CoV-2-specific TCRs that had been generated with the MIRA antigen-specificity platform. Breadth meant the fraction of unique TCRs that were SARS-CoV-2-associated, whereas depth meant the fraction of total T cells that were SARS-CoV-2-associated. Using the MIRA data, each spike-specific TCR was assigned both to the spike region to which the TCR was reactive and to a CD4 or CD8 class. Log10-transformed breadth and depth values were compared by one-way ANOVA with Sidak's multiple comparisons tests. This is the immuneACCESS table as TCRdb keeps it, with only in-frame sequences that have V and J called. A part of the clones is gone; compared with another copy, unresolved V genes explain less than half, and the rest is unexplained. D and trimming come from the DNA, and the V and J calls and clone size come from that table. The sample table holds about 180,000 clones, of which less than 90% were seen once. 1.5% to 2% of the sample lies in the top ten.

Counted from cysteine to phenylalanine, this CDR3 has 15 amino acids. Here the CDR3 DNA is all that survives: 45 bases in frame from base 1. The germline V gene encodes CDR1 SGHRS and CDR2 YFSETQ. Trimming at the junction amounts to 9 bases on V and 3 bases on J, and the germline ends lie 19 bases apart. The sample in question was peripheral blood, obtained on day 0 of AZD1222 vaccination. This receptor chain uses TRBV5-1 and TRBJ1-3; the D gene is not confidently resolved. The receptor was derived from an adult in good health. The CDR3 loop reads CATATGPSGGNTIYF. The DNA reads TGCGCCACAGCTACCGGGCCCTCGGGTGGAAACACCATATATTTT.